Included here is one TCR beta chain sequence, with context. Its antigen remains unknown. The CDR3 is 16 amino acids. Looked up from germline, CDR1 is SQVTM and CDR2 is ANQGSEA. J gave up 2 bases and V 5 bases, and 5 bases lay outside the gene matches. The sample originates from a study of cytomegalovirus exposure and HLA in healthy donors. It was with 60 Vbeta and 13 Jbeta primers that the PCR ran. Under the authors' procedure: It was a later analysis that counted some 80 million unique TCR beta chains, of which some 9.9 million were shared. Sequencing used immunoSEQ multiplex PCR; TCRdb keeps in-frame clones, though not all of them. V and J calls and clone size follow that table, whereas D and trimming were derived from the DNA. This sample's table has 100,000 to 150,000 clones. Findings and caveats of the study: When analyzed later, the rates of TCR association showed variation by HLA locus, with DRB1 the most and HLA-C the fewest.

The J gene is TRBJ2-3, the V gene TRBV29-1; 15 bases are shared with TRBD2. The receptor comes from a man aged 35-49 years in good health and CMV-seronegative. Material: PBMCs. In DNA, the CDR3 is TGCAGCGTTCCGGGACTAGCGGGAGGTCTCACAGATACGCAGTATTTT. Residues: CSVPGLAGGLTDTQYF.